One and the same sample provided the 19 T cell receptor beta chains below, sequenced in a study of human T cells and chemical hapten exposure. Described time point: patch test 2, 6 weeks after DPC sensitization. Treatment noted: therapeutic diphenylcyclopropenone sensitization with weekly scalp DPC. TCRdb redid the calling of the RACE reads with MiXCR, one entry per CDR3 protein. Altogether approximately 40,000 distinct CDR3 sequences are present, about 3% being singletons, with the ten largest covering roughly 7.3%. The sequenced sample was whole blood, obtained in connection with sensitization to the hapten diphenylcyclopropenone (DPC). All receptors come from a man aged 35-49 years with alopecia areata. Some clones in this sample may be carry-over from other donors' samples.

This clonotype was seen a handful of times. The chain combines TRBV5-4 with TRBJ1-2; D remains ambiguous. Trimming shortened V by 0 bases and J by 0 bases, and 12 bases separated the two germline ends. The CDR3 sequence is 16 residues long. Looked up from germline, CDR1 is SGHNT and CDR2 is YYREEE (reference sequence). The CDR3 is CASSLEGKLSNYGYTF. DNA of the CDR3: TGTGCCAGCAGCTTGGAAGGGAAGTTATCTAACTATGGCTACACCTTC.

This clonotype has a count of ten or more. The rearrangement joins TRBV9 to TRBJ2-1, with 9 bases lining up with TRBD2. Losses at the gene ends were 3 bases for V and 0 bases for J; bases not matched to a gene: 1. The length of the CDR3 is 15 residues. Germline V gene sequence: CDR1 SGDLS, CDR2 YYNGEE. As DNA, the CDR3 is TGTGCCAGCAGCGCTAGCGGGAACTCCTACAATGAGCAGTTCTTC. Its protein product is CASSASGNSYNEQFF.

The table lists this clonotype with many counts. V and J are TRBV2 and TRBJ2-2; D is possibly TRBD2 (5 bases). Trimming took 6 bases from V and 5 from J, leaving 13 bases between them. Germline CDR1 is SNHLY and CDR2 is FYNNEI. This CDR3 has 14 amino acids. In nucleotides, the CDR3 is TGTGCCAGCAGAAAGGACCCGGGGACCGGGGAGCTGTTTTTT. Translating it yields CASRKDPGTGELFF.

The rearrangement joins TRBV7-2 to TRBJ2-3, with 9 bases that match TRBD2. The CDR3 is 19 amino acids. The ends lost 2 bases at V and 7 bases at J; junction bases unmatched: 19. CDR1 SGHTA and CDR2 FQGNSA come from the germline V gene. CDR3 nucleotides: TGTGCCAGCAGCTTATCCCCCCCGTCTCATAGCGGGAGAGGAAATACGCAGTATTTT. This translates into CASSLSPPSHSGRGNTQYF.

This clonotype showed up many times. The rearrangement joins TRBV10-3 to TRBJ2-4, with TRBD2 identical over 7 bases. This CDR3 is 15 amino acids long. Germline trimming cut 4 bases from V and 8 bases from J; bases unmatched to any gene: 11. Germline V gives CDR1 ENHRY, CDR2 SYGVKD. CDR3 in amino acids: CAISAREAAGDIQYF. Here the CDR3 DNA reads TGTGCCATCAGTGCCCGAGAGGCGGCGGGGGACATTCAGTACTTC.

This clonotype was seen ten or more times. The rearrangement links TRBV12-3 or TRBV12-4 to TRBJ1-6; D may be TRBD1 (5 bases). This CDR3 comprises 12 residues. V was cut by 6 bases and J by 15 bases, with 15 bases left in between. Here the CDR3 DNA reads TGTGCCAGCAGGGGGGACCGGGACTTCCTCCACTTT. This encodes CASRGDRDFLHF.

Ten or more counts support this clonotype. The rearrangement links TRBV7-6 to TRBJ2-3; maybe TRBD2 (5 bases). Germline values: CDR1 SGHVS, CDR2 FNYEAQ. V was trimmed by 5 bases and J by 8 bases, leaving 20 bases between them. The CDR3 sequence is 15 residues long. The DNA for the CDR3 is TGTGCCAGCAGCCCTGAGGGTAGCGTCCCTGGTACGCAGTATTTT. Translated: CASSPEGSVPGTQYF. The full variable domain, its missing parts supplied by reference TRBV7-6 and TRBJ2-3, is GAGVSQSPRYKVTKRGQDVALRCDPISGHVSLYWYRQALGQGPEFLTYFNYEAQQDKSGLPNDRFSAERPEGSISTLTIQRTEQRDSAMYRCASSPEGSVPGTQYFGPGTRLTVL.

V usage is TRBV19 and J usage is TRBJ1-2; D ambiguous. This CDR3 has 14 amino acids. CDR1 and CDR2 from the germline V gene are LNHDA and SQIVND (reference sequence). V was trimmed by 2 bases and J by 4 bases, leaving 11 bases between them. The CDR3 coding sequence is TGTGCCAGTAGTATAAGGAGGGAGAGCTATGGCTACACCTTC. This gives the protein CASSIRRESYGYTF.

This clonotype showed up many times. The V gene is TRBV6-2 or TRBV6-3, the J gene TRBJ2-3; D remains unclear. Trimming left V 6 bases short and J 4 bases short, with 8 bases between. Germline V gives CDR1 MNHEY, CDR2 SVGEGT. This CDR3 is built from 12 residues. For the CDR3, the DNA is TGTGCCAGCAGGGGAATTTCAGATACGCAGTATTTT. Amino acid sequence: CASRGISDTQYF.

This clonotype was observed many times. The gene calls are TRBV19 and TRBJ2-3; D gene unclear. CDR1 is LNHDA, CDR2 SQIVND, per germline (reference sequence). Trimming took 5 bases from V and 1 from J, leaving 7 bases between them. The CDR3 totals 13 residues. For the CDR3, the DNA is TGTGCCAGTAGTGGGCAGGGCACAGATACGCAGTATTTT. This translates into CASSGQGTDTQYF. Combining the CDR3 with reference TRBV19 and TRBJ2-3 gives the whole variable domain DGGITQSPKYLFRKEGQNVTLSCEQNLNHDAMYWYRQDPGQGLRLIYYSQIVNDFQKGDIAEGYSVSREKKESFPLTVTSAQKNPTAFYLCASSGQGTDTQYFGPGTRLTVL.

This clonotype was seen ten or more times. This chain joins TRBV20-1 and TRBJ2-1; D might be TRBD2 (5 bases). The CDR3 sequence is 14 residues long. Germline lookup yields CDR1 DFQATT and CDR2 SNEGSKA (reference sequence). Trimming pared 6 bases from V and 7 bases from J, leaving 19 bases between. The CDR3 DNA reads TGCAGTGCCCCAGCCGGGAATATCGGAAATGAGCAGTTCTTC. It specifies CSAPAGNIGNEQFF.

The chain joins TRBV5-4 to TRBJ1-1; D gene ambiguous. The V gene's germline CDR1 is SGHNT and CDR2 YYREEE (reference sequence). This CDR3 spans 13 amino acids. Deletions cut 4 bases from V and 4 bases from J, with 11 bases between. In nucleotides, the CDR3 is TGTGCCAGCAGCCTGCGATCGGGCACTGAAGCTTTCTTT. Its translation is CASSLRSGTEAFF.

This clonotype appeared many times. The rearrangement links TRBV20-1 to TRBJ2-7, with 9 nucleotides matching TRBD2. The length of the CDR3 is 12 residues. CDR1 and CDR2 (germline): DFQATT, SNEGSKA (reference sequence). V gave up 6 bases and J gave up 5 bases; unmatched junction bases: 5. CDR3 DNA sequence: TGCAGTGCCCTCCGACTAGCGGACGAGCAGTACTTC. This codes for CSALRLADEQYF.

The genes are TRBV11-1 and TRBJ1-5; TRBD1 agrees at 10 bases. Germline CDR1 reads SGHAT; CDR2 reads FQDESV (reference sequence). The CDR3 covers 16 residues. After removal of 5 bases from V and 6 bases from J, the junction contained 10 bases not matched to a gene. The CDR3: CASSPGTGTGAQPQHF. CDR3 sequence (DNA): TGTGCCAGCAGCCCCGGGACTGGGACAGGGGCTCAGCCCCAGCATTTT.

This clonotype was picked up many times. As DNA, the CDR3 is TGTGCCAGCAGCGCCCCTCCTAGCGGGAGCTACAATGAGCAGTTCTTC. It codes for CASSAPPSGSYNEQFF. The chain carries TRBV7-9 and TRBJ2-1, with 10 bases identical to TRBD2. J gave up 3 bases and V 5 bases, and 7 bases lay outside the gene matches. This CDR3 spans 16 amino acids. The germline gives CDR1 SEHNR, CDR2 FQNEAQ (reference sequence).

This clonotype showed up many times. V usage is TRBV7-6 and J usage is TRBJ1-5, with 8 bases matching TRBD1. The CDR3 runs 15 residues. V was clipped by 2 bases and J by 6 bases; unmatched bases: 6. From germline, CDR1 is SGHVS and CDR2 FNYEAQ. For the CDR3, the DNA is TGTGCCAGCAGCTTATGGCAGGGGGCGAGTCAGCCCCAGCATTTT. Its protein product is CASSLWQGASQPQHF.

In its sample, this clonotype ranks as medium-sized. The chain has TRBV13 and TRBJ1-1; 8 bases fit TRBD1. CDR3 size: 13 residues. J was trimmed by 8 bases and V by 4 bases; bases with no gene match: 6. Germline values: CDR1 PRHDT, CDR2 FYEKMQ (reference sequence). CDR3 amino acids: CASSSDRDQEAFF. DNA for the CDR3: TGTGCCAGCAGCTCGGACAGGGATCAGGAAGCTTTCTTT.

This clonotype was counted many times. The chain links TRBV7-9 to TRBJ1-5, with D uncertain. Germline V lookup: CDR1 SEHNR, CDR2 FQNEAQ (reference sequence). CDR3 length: 16 amino acids. The V and J ends lost 5 bases and 2 bases respectively, with 16 bases between them. CDR3 region: CASSPVPQTGNQPQHF. The DNA of the CDR3 is TGTGCCAGCAGCCCAGTCCCCCAGACTGGCAATCAGCCCCAGCATTTT.

In its sample, this clonotype was seen many times. This chain links TRBV13 with TRBJ2-4; no reliable D call. The CDR3 covers 15 residues. Germline V gene lookup returns CDR1 PRHDT and CDR2 FYEKMQ (reference sequence). Trimming took 0 bases from V and 2 from J, leaving 8 bases between them. CDR3 nucleotide sequence: TGTGCCAGCAGCTTAGGGGTAGGGTCCAAAAACATTCAGTACTTC. Amino acid sequence: CASSLGVGSKNIQYF.